These T cell receptor beta chains were read from a single sample in a study of cytomegalovirus exposure and HLA in healthy donors. Clones were read by immunoSEQ multiplex PCR, and TCRdb kept only the in-frame ones, dropping some. The top ten hold more than 2.5% of the sample, which has approximately 120,000 clones, 60% to 80% seen once. Sequencing input: PBMCs. All receptors derive from a woman aged 45-59 years in good health and CMV-seronegative. CDR3s include the opening cysteine and the closing phenylalanine or tryptophan. A D gene is named only where the DNA matches it firmly. The listing skips clone size in some rows; elsewhere it reads once, few, many or a size class.

clone size: .
V gene: TRBV30
D gene: .
J gene: TRBJ1-5
CDR3 protein: CAWTQVGLANQPQHF
CDR3 DNA: TGTGCCTGGACGCAGGTCGGTTTGGCGAATCAGCCCCAGCATTTT

clone size: .
V gene: TRBV6-5
D gene: .
J gene: TRBJ2-5
CDR3 protein: CASSALTTLQETQYF
CDR3 DNA: TGTGCCAGCAGCGCGCTCACCACCCTCCAAGAGACCCAGTACTTC

clone size: few
V gene: TRBV7-6
D gene: TRBD1
J gene: TRBJ1-2
CDR3 protein: CASSPSPGGAYGYTF
CDR3 DNA: TGTGCCAGCAGCCCCTCCCCAGGGGGCGCCTATGGCTACACCTTC

clone size: .
V gene: TRBV18
D gene: .
J gene: TRBJ1-4
CDR3 protein: CASSPQAAGEKLFF
CDR3 DNA: TGTGCCAGCTCACCTCAGGCTGCAGGGGAAAAACTGTTTTTT

clone size: .
V gene: TRBV30
D gene: .
J gene: TRBJ1-2
CDR3 protein: CAWSAARVEGYTF
CDR3 DNA: TGTGCCTGGAGTGCTGCCAGGGTGGAGGGCTACACCTTC

clone size: few
V gene: TRBV6-1
D gene: TRBD1
J gene: TRBJ1-2
CDR3 protein: CASSEVGTGGYGYTF
CDR3 DNA: TGTGCCAGCAGTGAAGTCGGGACAGGGGGATATGGCTACACCTTC

clone size: .
V gene: TRBV27
D gene: TRBD1
J gene: TRBJ2-7
CDR3 protein: CASSFPWTGKGYEQYF
CDR3 DNA: TGTGCCAGCAGTTTCCCTTGGACAGGGAAAGGGTACGAGCAGTACTTC

clone size: few
V gene: TRBV27
D gene: .
J gene: TRBJ1-1
CDR3 protein: CATGGRTRYEAFF
CDR3 DNA: TGTGCCACTGGAGGCCGGACTCGCTATGAAGCTTTCTTT

clone size: .
V gene: TRBV28
D gene: .
J gene: TRBJ2-1
CDR3 protein: CASSLGLGQKVDEQFF
CDR3 DNA: TGTGCCAGCAGTTTAGGGTTGGGACAAAAGGTCGATGAGCAGTTCTTC

clone size: .
V gene: TRBV6-5
D gene: .
J gene: TRBJ2-1
CDR3 protein: CASSYSIERYNEQFF
CDR3 DNA: TGTGCCAGCAGTTACTCGATCGAACGGTACAATGAGCAGTTCTTC

clone size: .
V gene: TRBV6-5
D gene: .
J gene: TRBJ1-5
CDR3 protein: CASSDSWNQPQHF
CDR3 DNA: TGTGCCAGCAGTGACAGCTGGAATCAGCCCCAGCATTTT

clone size: .
V gene: TRBV28
D gene: TRBD1
J gene: TRBJ1-5
CDR3 protein: CASSPHTGGSNQPQHF
CDR3 DNA: TGTGCCAGCAGTCCCCATACAGGGGGTAGCAATCAGCCCCAGCATTTT

clone size: .
V gene: TRBV6-5
D gene: .
J gene: TRBJ1-2
CDR3 protein: CASSPRQVSDGYTF
CDR3 DNA: TGTGCCAGCAGTCCTCGACAGGTGTCAGATGGCTACACCTTC

clone size: once
V gene: TRBV7-8
D gene: TRBD2
J gene: TRBJ2-5
CDR3 protein: CASSLTRTSGSRETQYF
CDR3 DNA: TGTGCCAGCAGCTTAACTAGGACTAGCGGGAGTAGAGAGACCCAGTACTTC

clone size: once
V gene: TRBV14
D gene: .
J gene: TRBJ1-2
CDR3 protein: CASSQVFAITF
CDR3 DNA: TGTGCCAGCAGCCAAGTATTCGCTATCACCTTC

clone size: few
V gene: TRBV28
D gene: TRBD2
J gene: TRBJ2-7
CDR3 protein: CASSRRTSGYEQYF
CDR3 DNA: TGTGCCAGCAGTCGGAGGACTAGCGGCTACGAGCAGTACTTC

clone size: few
V gene: TRBV14
D gene: TRBD1
J gene: TRBJ1-2
CDR3 protein: CASSQQQGLDYGYTF
CDR3 DNA: TGTGCCAGCAGCCAACAACAGGGGTTAGACTATGGCTACACCTTC

clone size: .
V gene: TRBV5-1
D gene: .
J gene: TRBJ2-5
CDR3 protein: CASSLPSGPEETQYF
CDR3 DNA: TGCGCCAGCAGCTTGCCGAGCGGCCCTGAGGAGACCCAGTACTTC

clone size: .
V gene: TRBV19
D gene: TRBD1
J gene: TRBJ1-5
CDR3 protein: CASSGPDRGRSVNQPQHF
CDR3 DNA: TGTGCCAGTAGTGGCCCTGACAGGGGGCGATCGGTGAATCAGCCCCAGCATTTT

clone size: once
V gene: TRBV7-2
D gene: TRBD2
J gene: TRBJ2-1
CDR3 protein: CASSRVAGVIGNEQFF
CDR3 DNA: TGTGCCAGCAGCCGGGTAGCGGGAGTGATCGGAAATGAGCAGTTCTTC

clone size: .
V gene: TRBV11-3
D gene: TRBD2
J gene: TRBJ2-2
CDR3 protein: CARLAGGSGELFF
CDR3 DNA: TGTGCCAGACTAGCGGGAGGATCCGGGGAGCTGTTTTTT

clone size: .
V gene: TRBV7-9
D gene: TRBD2
J gene: TRBJ2-1
CDR3 protein: CASSLGTGGIGHEQFF
CDR3 DNA: TGTGCCAGCAGCTTAGGGACGGGGGGAATAGGGCATGAGCAGTTCTTC

clone size: .
V gene: TRBV30
D gene: .
J gene: TRBJ2-1
CDR3 protein: CAWSRTVPSNEQFF
CDR3 DNA: TGTGCCTGGAGTAGGACAGTGCCCTCCAATGAGCAGTTCTTC

clone size: .
V gene: TRBV7-9
D gene: .
J gene: TRBJ2-3
CDR3 protein: CSSRVSTDTQYF
CDR3 DNA: TGTTCCAGCCGGGTATCCACAGATACGCAGTATTTT

clone size: .
V gene: TRBV7-2
D gene: TRBD1
J gene: TRBJ2-7
CDR3 protein: CASSLADRVYEQYF
CDR3 DNA: TGTGCCAGCAGCTTAGCGGACAGGGTCTACGAGCAGTACTTC

clone size: .
V gene: TRBV11-3
D gene: .
J gene: TRBJ2-1
CDR3 protein: CASSTLEMGEQFF
CDR3 DNA: TGTGCCAGCAGCACACTGGAGATGGGTGAGCAGTTCTTC

clone size: .
V gene: TRBV11-2
D gene: TRBD2
J gene: TRBJ2-7
CDR3 protein: CASSGLAGAYEQYF
CDR3 DNA: TGTGCCAGCAGCGGACTAGCGGGAGCCTACGAGCAGTACTTC

clone size: .
V gene: TRBV5-1
D gene: .
J gene: TRBJ2-2
CDR3 protein: CASSLVYGALPGELFF
CDR3 DNA: TGCGCCAGCAGCTTGGTTTATGGGGCGCTTCCCGGGGAGCTGTTTTTT

clone size: .
V gene: TRBV7-2
D gene: .
J gene: TRBJ2-1
CDR3 protein: CASSLGKAETAYNEQFF
CDR3 DNA: TGTGCCAGCAGCTTAGGCAAAGCCGAGACAGCATACAATGAGCAGTTCTTC